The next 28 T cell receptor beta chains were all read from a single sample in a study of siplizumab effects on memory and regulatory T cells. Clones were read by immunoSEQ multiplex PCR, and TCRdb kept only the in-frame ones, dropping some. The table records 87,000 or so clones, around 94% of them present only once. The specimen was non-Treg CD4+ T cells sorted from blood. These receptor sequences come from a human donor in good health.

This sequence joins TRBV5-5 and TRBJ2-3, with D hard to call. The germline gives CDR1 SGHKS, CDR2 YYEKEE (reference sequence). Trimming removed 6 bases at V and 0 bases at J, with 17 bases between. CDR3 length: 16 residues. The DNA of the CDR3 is TGTGCCAGCATCTCTTGGCTAGTCGGCAGCACAGATACGCAGTATTTT. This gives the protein CASISWLVGSTDTQYF.

The CDR3 loop is CASGREPPLYEQYF. CDR3 DNA sequence: TGCGCCAGCGGAAGAGAACCACCGCTCTACGAGCAGTACTTC. The V call is TRBV5-1, the J call TRBJ2-5; D uncertain. The closer fit of TRBJ2-7 to the DNA end suggests the J call may be wrong. This CDR3 has 14 amino acids. Per the germline V gene, CDR1 is SGHRS and CDR2 is YFSETQ.

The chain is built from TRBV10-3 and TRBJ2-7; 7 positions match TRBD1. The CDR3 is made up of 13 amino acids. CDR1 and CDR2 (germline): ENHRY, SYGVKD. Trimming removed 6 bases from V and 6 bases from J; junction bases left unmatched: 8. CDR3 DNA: TGTGCCATCAGCCAACAGGGGAATCGCGAGCAGTACTTC. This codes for CAISQQGNREQYF.

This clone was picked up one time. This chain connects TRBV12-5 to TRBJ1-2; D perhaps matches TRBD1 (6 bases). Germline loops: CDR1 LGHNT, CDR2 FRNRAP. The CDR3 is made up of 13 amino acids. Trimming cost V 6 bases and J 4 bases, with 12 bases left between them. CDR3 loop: CASGPGQSYGYTF. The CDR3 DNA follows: TGTGCTAGTGGACCGGGACAAAGCTATGGCTACACCTTC.

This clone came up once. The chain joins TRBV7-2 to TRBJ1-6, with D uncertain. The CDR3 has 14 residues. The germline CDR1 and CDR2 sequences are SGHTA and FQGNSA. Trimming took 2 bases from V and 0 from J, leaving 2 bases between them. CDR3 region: CASSLNSYNSPLHF. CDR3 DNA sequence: TGTGCCAGCAGCTTAAACTCCTATAATTCACCCCTCCACTTT. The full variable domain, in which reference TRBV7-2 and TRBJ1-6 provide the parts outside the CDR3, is GAGVSQSPSNKVTEKGKDVELRCDPISGHTALYWYRQSLGQGLEFLIYFQGNSAPDKSGLPSDRFSAERTGGSVSTLTIQRTQQEDSAVYLCASSLNSYNSPLHFGNGTRLTVT.

The CDR3 spells CASSPGGGVPTEAFF. CDR3 nucleotide sequence: TGCGCCAGCAGCCCAGGTGGGGGGGTCCCCACTGAAGCTTTCTTT. The chain employs TRBV4-1 and TRBJ1-1; possibly TRBD1 for D (5 bases). Per germline, CDR1 MGHRA and CDR2 YSYEKL. The CDR3 is 15 amino acids. Trimming removed 4 bases at V and 4 bases at J, with 16 bases between.

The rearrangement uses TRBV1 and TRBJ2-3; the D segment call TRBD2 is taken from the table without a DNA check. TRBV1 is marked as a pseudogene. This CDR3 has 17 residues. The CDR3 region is CTSRQGSVCGSPDTQYF. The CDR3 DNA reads TGCACCAGCAGGCAGGGATCGGTGTGCGGGAGCCCAGATACGCAGTATTTT.

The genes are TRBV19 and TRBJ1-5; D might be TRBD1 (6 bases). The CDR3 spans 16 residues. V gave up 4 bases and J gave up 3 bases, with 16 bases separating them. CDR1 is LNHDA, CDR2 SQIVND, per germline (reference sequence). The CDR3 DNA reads TGTGCCAGTAGTAGTCAGGGAGGGGGATTCAATCAGCCCCAGCATTTT. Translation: CASSSQGGGFNQPQHF.

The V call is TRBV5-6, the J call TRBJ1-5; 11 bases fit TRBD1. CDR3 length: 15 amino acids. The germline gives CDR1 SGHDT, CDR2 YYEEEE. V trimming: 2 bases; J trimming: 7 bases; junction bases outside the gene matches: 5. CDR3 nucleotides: TGTGCCAGCAGCTTCGGGACAGGGGGAAGGCAGCCCCAGCATTTT. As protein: CASSFGTGGRQPQHF.

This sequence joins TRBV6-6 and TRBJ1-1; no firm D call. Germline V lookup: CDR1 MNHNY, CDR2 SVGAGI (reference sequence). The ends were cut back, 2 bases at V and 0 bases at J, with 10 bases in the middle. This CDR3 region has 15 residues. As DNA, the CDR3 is TGTGCCAGCAGTTACACCGCCAGTATGAACACTGAAGCTTTCTTT. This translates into CASSYTASMNTEAFF.

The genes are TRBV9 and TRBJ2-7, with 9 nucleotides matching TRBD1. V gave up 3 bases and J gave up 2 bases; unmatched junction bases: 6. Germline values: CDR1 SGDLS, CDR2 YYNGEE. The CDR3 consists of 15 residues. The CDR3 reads CASSAQDRGPYEQYF. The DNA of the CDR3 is TGTGCCAGCAGCGCCCAGGACAGGGGACCCTACGAGCAGTACTTC.

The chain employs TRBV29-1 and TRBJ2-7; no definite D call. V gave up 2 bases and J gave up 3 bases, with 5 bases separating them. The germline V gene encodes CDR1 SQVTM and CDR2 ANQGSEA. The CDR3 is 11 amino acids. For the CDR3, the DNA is TGCAGCGTTGAAACCGTCTACGAGCAGTACTTC. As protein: CSVETVYEQYF.

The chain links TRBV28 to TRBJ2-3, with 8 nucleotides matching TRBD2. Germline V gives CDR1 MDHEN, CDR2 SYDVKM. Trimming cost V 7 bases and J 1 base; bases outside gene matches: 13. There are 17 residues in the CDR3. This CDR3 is CASTSKSSREGTDTQYF. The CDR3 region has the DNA TGTGCCAGCACCTCGAAGTCCTCGCGGGAGGGCACAGATACGCAGTATTTT.

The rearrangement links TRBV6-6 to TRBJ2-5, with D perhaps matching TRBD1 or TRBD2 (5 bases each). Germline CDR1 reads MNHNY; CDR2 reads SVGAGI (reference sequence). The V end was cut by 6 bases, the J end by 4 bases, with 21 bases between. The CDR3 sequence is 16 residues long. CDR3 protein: CASSLGRDPVRETQYF. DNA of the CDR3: TGTGCCAGCAGCCTCGGCCGGGACCCGGTGCGAGAGACCCAGTACTTC.

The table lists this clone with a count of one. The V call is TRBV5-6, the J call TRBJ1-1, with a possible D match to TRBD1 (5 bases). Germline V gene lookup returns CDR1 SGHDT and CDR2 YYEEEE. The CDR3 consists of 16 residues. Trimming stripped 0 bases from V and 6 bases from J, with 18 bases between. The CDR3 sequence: CASSLAGLQDNAEAFF. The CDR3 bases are TGTGCCAGCAGCTTGGCCGGCTTACAGGATAACGCTGAAGCTTTCTTT.

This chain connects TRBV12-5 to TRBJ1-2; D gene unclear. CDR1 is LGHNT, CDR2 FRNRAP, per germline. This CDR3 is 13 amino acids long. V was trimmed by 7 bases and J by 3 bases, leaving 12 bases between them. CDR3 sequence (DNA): TGTGCTAGTGCCCGAAACCCTTACTATGGCTACACCTTC. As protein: CASARNPYYGYTF.

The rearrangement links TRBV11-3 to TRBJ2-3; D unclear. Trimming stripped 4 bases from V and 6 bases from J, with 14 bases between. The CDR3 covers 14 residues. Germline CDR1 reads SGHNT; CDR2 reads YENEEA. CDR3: CASSYRVLVDTQYF. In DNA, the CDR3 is TGTGCCAGCAGCTACCGGGTCCTGGTTGATACGCAGTATTTT.

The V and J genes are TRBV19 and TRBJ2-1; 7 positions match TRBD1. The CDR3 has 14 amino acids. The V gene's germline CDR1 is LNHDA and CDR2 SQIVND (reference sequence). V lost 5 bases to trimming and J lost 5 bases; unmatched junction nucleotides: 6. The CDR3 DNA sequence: TGTGCCAGTAGTCGACAGGGTGTCAACAATGAGCAGTTCTTC. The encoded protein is CASSRQGVNNEQFF.

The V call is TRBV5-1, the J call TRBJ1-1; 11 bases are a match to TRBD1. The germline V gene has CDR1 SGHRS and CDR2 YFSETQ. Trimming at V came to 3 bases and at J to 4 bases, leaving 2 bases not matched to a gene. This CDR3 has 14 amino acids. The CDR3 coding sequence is TGCGCCAGCAGCTCTGGGACAGGGGGCACTGAAGCTTTCTTT. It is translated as CASSSGTGGTEAFF.

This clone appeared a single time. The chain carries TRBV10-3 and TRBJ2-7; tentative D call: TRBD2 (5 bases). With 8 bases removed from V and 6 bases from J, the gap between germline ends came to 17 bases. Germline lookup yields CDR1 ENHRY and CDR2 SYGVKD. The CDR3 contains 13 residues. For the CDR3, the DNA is TGTGCCATCGGTGGACTCGGATTGGGCGAGCAGTACTTC. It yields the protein CAIGGLGLGEQYF.

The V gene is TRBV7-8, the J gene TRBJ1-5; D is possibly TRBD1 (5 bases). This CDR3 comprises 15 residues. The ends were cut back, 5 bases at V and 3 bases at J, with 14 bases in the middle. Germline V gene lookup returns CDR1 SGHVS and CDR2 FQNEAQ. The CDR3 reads CASSPGTLNNQPQHF. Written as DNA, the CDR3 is TGTGCCAGCAGCCCTGGGACTTTAAACAATCAGCCCCAGCATTTT.

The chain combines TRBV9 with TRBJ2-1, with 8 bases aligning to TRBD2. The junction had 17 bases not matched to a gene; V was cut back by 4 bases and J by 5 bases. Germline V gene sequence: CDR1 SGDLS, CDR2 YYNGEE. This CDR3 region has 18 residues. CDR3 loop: CASSPRMAGGRLNNEQFF. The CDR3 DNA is TGTGCCAGCAGCCCCAGAATGGCGGGGGGCCGGCTTAACAATGAGCAGTTCTTC.

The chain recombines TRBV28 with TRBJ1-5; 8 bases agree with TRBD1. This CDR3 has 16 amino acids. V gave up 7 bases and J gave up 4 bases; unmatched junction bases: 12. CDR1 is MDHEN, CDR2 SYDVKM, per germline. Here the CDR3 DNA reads TGTGCCAGCACCCCCCGGACAGGGAGTGGGAATCAGCCCCAGCATTTT. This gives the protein CASTPRTGSGNQPQHF.

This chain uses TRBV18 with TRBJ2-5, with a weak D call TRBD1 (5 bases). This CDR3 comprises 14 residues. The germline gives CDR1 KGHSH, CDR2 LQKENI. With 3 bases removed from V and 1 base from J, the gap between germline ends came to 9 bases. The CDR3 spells CASSPPTAQETQYF. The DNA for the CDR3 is TGTGCCAGCTCACCTCCGACAGCCCAAGAGACCCAGTACTTC.

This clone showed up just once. The CDR3: CASGQEIQETQYF. The CDR3 DNA reads as TGTGCCAGCGGACAGGAAATCCAAGAGACCCAGTACTTC. The chain links TRBV11-2 to TRBJ2-5; 7 bases map to TRBD1. V lost 8 bases and J lost 1; bases outside the gene matches: 4. The CDR3 is made up of 13 amino acids. Germline values: CDR1 SGHAT, CDR2 FQNNGV.

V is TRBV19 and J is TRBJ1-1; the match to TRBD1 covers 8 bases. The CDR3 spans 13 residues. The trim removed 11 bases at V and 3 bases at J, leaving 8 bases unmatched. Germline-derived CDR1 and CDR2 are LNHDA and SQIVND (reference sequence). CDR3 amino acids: CASRGQVDTEAFF. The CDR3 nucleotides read TGTGCCTCCCGGGGACAGGTAGACACTGAAGCTTTCTTT. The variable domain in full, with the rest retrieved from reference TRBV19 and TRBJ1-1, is DGGITQSPKYLFRKEGQNVTLSCEQNLNHDAMYWYRQDPGQGLRLIYYSQIVNDFQKGDIAEGYSVSREKKESFPLTVTSAQKNPTAFYLCASRGQVDTEAFFGQGTRLTVV.

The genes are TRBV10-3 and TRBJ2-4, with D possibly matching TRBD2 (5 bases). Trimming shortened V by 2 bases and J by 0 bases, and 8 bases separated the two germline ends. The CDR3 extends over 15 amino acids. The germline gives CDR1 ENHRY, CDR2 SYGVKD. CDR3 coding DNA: TGTGCCATCAGTGAGGAGGGAGTAGCCAAAAACATTCAGTACTTC. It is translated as CAISEEGVAKNIQYF.

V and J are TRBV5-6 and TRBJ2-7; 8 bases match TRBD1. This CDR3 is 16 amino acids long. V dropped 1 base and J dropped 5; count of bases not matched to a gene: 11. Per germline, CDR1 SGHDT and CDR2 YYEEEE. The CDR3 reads CASSLRFGQGGDEQYF. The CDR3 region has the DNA TGTGCCAGCAGCTTGAGGTTTGGACAGGGCGGCGACGAGCAGTACTTC.